This section outlines one TCR beta chain sequence together with its context. Antigen unknown. The sample belongs to a study of cytomegalovirus exposure and HLA in healthy donors. Study-wide findings and caveats: The CMV antigen specificity of a few CMV-associated chains was confirmed through in vitro analysis. Accurate prediction of HLA-A and HLA-B alleles (for most subjects) was reportedly achieved from TCR beta sequences. Immune exposure was documented only through CMV serostatus. When the data were analyzed later, several of the most significant clusters appeared to be linked to common viral pathogens.

V shed 3 bases, J shed 3 bases, and the junction held 7 bases outside the gene matches. This CDR3 comprises 16 residues. Germline V gene data show CDR1 as MGHRA and CDR2 as YSYEKL. PCR primers comprised 60 Vbeta and 13 Jbeta primers. Using immunoSEQ multiplex PCR, the repertoire was profiled, and TCRdb retains in-frame clones only, with some absent. This sample carries about 89,000 clones, 75% to 90% of them seen once, and the ten largest clones take 6% to 7.5%. Sequencing was performed on PBMCs. The source is a man aged 35 to 55 in good health and CMV-seropositive. The rearrangement uses TRBV4-1 and TRBJ2-3; 9 bases fit TRBD2. The CDR3 here is CASSQVSGGLTDTQYF. CDR3 bases: TGCGCCAGCAGCCAGGTCAGCGGGGGGTTGACAGATACGCAGTATTTT.